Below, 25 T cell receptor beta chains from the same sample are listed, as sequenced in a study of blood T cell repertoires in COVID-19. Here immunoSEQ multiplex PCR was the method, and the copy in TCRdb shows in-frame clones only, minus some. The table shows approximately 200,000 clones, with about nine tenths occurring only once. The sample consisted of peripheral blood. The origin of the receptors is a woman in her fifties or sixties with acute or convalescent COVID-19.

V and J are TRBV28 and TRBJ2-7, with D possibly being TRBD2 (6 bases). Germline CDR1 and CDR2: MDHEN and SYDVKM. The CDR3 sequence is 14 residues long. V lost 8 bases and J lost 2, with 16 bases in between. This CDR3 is CASRRTTGAYEQYF. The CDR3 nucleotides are TGTGCCAGCCGAAGGACGACGGGGGCCTACGAGCAGTACTTC.

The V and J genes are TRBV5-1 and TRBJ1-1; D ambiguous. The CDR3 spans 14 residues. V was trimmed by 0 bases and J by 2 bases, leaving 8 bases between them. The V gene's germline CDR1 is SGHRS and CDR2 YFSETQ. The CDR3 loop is CASSLAAGNTEAFF. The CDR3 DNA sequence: TGCGCCAGCAGCTTGGCGGCAGGTAACACTGAAGCTTTCTTT.

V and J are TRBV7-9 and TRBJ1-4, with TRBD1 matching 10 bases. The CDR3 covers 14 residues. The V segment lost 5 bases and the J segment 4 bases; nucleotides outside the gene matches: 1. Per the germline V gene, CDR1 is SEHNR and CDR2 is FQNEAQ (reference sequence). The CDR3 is CASSRDRGNEKLFF. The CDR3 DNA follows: TGTGCCAGCAGCCGGGACAGGGGTAATGAAAAACTGTTTTTT.

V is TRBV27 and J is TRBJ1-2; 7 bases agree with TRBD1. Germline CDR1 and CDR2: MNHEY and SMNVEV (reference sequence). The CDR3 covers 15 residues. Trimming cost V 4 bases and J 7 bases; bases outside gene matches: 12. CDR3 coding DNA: TGTGCCAGCAGTTCCGACAGGGATTGGGGAGGTGGCTACACCTTC. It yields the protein CASSSDRDWGGGYTF.

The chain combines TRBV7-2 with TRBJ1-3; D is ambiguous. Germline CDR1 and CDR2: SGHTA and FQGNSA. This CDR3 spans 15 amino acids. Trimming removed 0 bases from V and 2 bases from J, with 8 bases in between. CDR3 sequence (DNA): TGTGCCAGCAGCTTAGCCAGTCCGACTGGAAACACCATATATTTT. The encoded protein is CASSLASPTGNTIYF.

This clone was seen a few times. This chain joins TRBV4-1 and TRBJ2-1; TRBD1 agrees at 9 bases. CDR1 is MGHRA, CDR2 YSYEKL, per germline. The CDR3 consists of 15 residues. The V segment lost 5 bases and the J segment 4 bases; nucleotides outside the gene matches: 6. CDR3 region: CASSTDRGSYNEQFF. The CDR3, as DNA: TGCGCCAGCAGCACCGACAGGGGGTCATACAATGAGCAGTTCTTC.

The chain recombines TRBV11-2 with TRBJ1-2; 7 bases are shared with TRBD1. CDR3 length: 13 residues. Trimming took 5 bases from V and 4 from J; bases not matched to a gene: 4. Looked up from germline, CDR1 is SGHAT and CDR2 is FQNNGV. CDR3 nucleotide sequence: TGTGCCAGCAGCGTAGGGACAGTCTATGGCTACACCTTC. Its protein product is CASSVGTVYGYTF.

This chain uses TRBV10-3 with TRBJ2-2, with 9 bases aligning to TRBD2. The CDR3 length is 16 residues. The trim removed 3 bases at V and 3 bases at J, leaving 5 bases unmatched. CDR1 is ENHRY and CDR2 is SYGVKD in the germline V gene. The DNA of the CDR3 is TGTGCCATCAGTGATTCGCGCGGGAGGGACACCGGGGAGCTGTTTTTT. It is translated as CAISDSRGRDTGELFF.

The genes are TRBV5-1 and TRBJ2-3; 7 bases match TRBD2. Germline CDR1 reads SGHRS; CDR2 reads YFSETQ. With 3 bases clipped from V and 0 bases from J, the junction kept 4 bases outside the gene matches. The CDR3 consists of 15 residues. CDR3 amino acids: CASSWLADSTDTQYF. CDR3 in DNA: TGCGCCAGCAGCTGGCTAGCGGATAGCACAGATACGCAGTATTTT.

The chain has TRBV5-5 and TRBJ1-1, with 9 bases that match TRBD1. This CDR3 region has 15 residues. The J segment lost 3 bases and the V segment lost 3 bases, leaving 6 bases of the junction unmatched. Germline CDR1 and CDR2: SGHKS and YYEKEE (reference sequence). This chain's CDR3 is CASSWGTGTDTEAFF. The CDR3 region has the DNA TGTGCCAGCAGCTGGGGGACAGGGACGGACACTGAAGCTTTCTTT.

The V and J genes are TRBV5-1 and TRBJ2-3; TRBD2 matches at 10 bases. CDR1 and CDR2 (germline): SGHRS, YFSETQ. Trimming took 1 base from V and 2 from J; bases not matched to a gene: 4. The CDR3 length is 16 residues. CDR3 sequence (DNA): TGCGCCAGCAGCTTGTCTAGCGGGGGACACACAGATACGCAGTATTTT. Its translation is CASSLSSGGHTDTQYF.

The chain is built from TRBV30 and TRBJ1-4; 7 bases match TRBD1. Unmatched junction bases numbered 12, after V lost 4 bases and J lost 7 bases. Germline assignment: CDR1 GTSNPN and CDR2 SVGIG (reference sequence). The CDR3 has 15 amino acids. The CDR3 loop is CAWTEPTGAGEKLFF. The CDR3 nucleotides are TGTGCCTGGACCGAACCCACAGGGGCTGGTGAAAAACTGTTTTTT.

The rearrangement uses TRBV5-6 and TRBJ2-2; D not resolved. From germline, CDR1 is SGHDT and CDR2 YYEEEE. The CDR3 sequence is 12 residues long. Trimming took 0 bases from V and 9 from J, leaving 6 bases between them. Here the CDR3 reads CASSLVARELFF. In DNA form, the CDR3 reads TGTGCCAGCAGCTTGGTGGCCCGGGAGCTGTTTTTT.

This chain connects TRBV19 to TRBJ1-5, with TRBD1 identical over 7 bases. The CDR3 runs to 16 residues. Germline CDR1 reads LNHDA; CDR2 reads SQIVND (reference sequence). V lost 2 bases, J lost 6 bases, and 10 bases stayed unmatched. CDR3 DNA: TGTGCCAGTAGTATAAGGTCTGTGACAGGGATTCAGCCCCAGCATTTT. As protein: CASSIRSVTGIQPQHF.

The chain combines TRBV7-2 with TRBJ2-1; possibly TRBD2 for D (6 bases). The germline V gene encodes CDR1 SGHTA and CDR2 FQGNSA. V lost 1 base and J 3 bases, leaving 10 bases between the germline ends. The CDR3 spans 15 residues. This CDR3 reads CASSLEASDYNEQFF. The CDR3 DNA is TGTGCCAGCAGCTTAGAGGCTAGCGACTACAATGAGCAGTTCTTC.

The CDR3 here is CASRLTGYNEQFF. CDR3 sequence (DNA): TGTGCCAGCAGATTGACAGGGTACAATGAGCAGTTCTTC. The rearrangement uses TRBV7-2 and TRBJ2-1; 7 positions match TRBD1. CDR1 is SGHTA, CDR2 FQGNSA, per germline. V lost 6 bases to trimming and J lost 4 bases; unmatched junction nucleotides: 3. This CDR3 is built from 13 residues.

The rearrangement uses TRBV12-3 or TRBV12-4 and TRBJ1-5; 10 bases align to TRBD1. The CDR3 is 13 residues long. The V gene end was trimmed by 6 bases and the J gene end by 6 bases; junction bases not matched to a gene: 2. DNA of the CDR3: TGTGCCAGCAGGTGGACAGGGGGTCAGCCCCAGCATTTT. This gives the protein CASRWTGGQPQHF.

This CDR3 is CASSLGQNQETQYF. In DNA form, the CDR3 reads TGTGCCAGCAGCTTGGGACAGAACCAAGAGACCCAGTACTTC. V and J are TRBV5-4 and TRBJ2-5, with a possible D match to TRBD1 (5 bases). This CDR3 region has 14 residues. The V gene lost 0 bases and the J gene lost 0 bases, with 6 bases spanning the gap. CDR1 is SGHNT, CDR2 YYREEE, per germline (reference sequence).

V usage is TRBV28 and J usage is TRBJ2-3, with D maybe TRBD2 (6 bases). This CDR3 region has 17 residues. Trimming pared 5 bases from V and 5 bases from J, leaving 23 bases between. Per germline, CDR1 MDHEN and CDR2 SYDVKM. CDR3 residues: CASSPLAGTGLGDTQYF. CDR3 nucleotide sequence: TGTGCCAGCAGTCCCCTGGCGGGGACCGGCCTGGGAGATACGCAGTATTTT.

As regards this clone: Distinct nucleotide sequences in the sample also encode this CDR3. As DNA, the CDR3 is TGTGCCAGCAGTTATCCATACACTGAAGCTTTCTTT. It encodes CASSYPYTEAFF. The chain is built from TRBV6-2 or TRBV6-3 and TRBJ1-1; D is uncertain. The CDR3 extends over 12 amino acids. CDR1 and CDR2 from the germline V gene are MNHEY and SVGEGT. The V gene lost 3 bases and the J gene lost 3 bases, with 5 bases spanning the gap.

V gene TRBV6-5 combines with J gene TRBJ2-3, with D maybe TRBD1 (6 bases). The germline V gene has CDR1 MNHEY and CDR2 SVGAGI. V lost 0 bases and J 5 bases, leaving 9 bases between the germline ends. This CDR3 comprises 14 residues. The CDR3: CASSYSVRGDTQYF. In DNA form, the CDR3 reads TGTGCCAGCAGTTACTCTGTCAGGGGAGATACGCAGTATTTT.

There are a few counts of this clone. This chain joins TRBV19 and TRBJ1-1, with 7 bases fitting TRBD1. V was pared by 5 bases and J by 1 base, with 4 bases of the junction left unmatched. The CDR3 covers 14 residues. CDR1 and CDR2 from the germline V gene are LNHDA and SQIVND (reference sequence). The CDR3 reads CASSPRTGNTEAFF. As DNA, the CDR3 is TGTGCCAGTAGTCCTCGGACAGGGAACACTGAAGCTTTCTTT.

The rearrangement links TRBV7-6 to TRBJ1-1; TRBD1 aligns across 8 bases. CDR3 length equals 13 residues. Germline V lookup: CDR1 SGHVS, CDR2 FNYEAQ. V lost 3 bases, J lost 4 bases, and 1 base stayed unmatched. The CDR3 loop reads CASSFGQGTEAFF. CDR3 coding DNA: TGTGCCAGCAGCTTCGGACAGGGCACTGAAGCTTTCTTT.

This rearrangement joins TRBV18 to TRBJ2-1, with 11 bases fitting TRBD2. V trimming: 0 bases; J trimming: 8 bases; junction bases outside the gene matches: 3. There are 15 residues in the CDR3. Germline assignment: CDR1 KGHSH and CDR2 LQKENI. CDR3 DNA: TGTGCCAGCTCACCACCGTCACTAGCGGGGGATGAGCAGTTCTTC. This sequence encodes CASSPPSLAGDEQFF.

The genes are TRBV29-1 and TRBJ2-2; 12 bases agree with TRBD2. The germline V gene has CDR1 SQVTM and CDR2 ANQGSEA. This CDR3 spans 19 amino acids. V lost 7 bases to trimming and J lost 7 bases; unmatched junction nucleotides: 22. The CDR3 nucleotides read TGCAGCGCCTCCCCGGCTAGCGGGGGGGCGGGGGGAAGGATCGGGGAGCTGTTTTTT. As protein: CSASPASGGAGGRIGELFF.